These 6 T cell receptor beta chains were sequenced from one sample in a study of brain T cells in children with intractable seizures. The method was immunoSEQ multiplex PCR; TCRdb's version includes in-frame clones alone and lacks a portion of them. Of 65,000 to 85,000 clones in the sample, roughly 91% are singletons; the top ten hold under 2%. The sequencing here drew on peripheral blood, taken at surgery. The source is a boy under two years old with tuberous sclerosis and intractable seizures.

The rearrangement joins TRBV2 to TRBJ2-2, with D perhaps being TRBD1 or TRBD2 (5 bases each). V was shortened by 2 bases and J by 6 bases, with 16 bases between the two germline ends. This CDR3 is built from 16 residues. In germline, CDR1 is SNHLY, CDR2 FYNNEI. CDR3 sequence reads: CASSENGAVGAGELFF. CDR3 sequence (DNA): TGTGCCAGCAGTGAAAACGGGGCAGTCGGCGCCGGGGAGCTGTTTTTT.

The CDR3 region is CATSASGSKVTGELFF. The CDR3 bases are TGTGCCACCAGTGCAAGCGGGAGCAAGGTCACCGGGGAGCTGTTTTTT. The chain recombines TRBV24-1 with TRBJ2-2, with 8 bases lining up with TRBD2. V shed 5 bases and J 4 bases; nucleotides not matched to a gene: 8. CDR1 KGHDR and CDR2 SFDVKD come from the germline V gene. The CDR3 is 16 amino acids.

The V and J genes are TRBV5-1 and TRBJ1-1; D possibly corresponds to TRBD1 (6 bases). V was clipped by 0 bases and J by 4 bases, with 22 bases between them. The CDR3 runs to 18 residues. Germline CDR1 SGHRS, CDR2 YFSETQ. The CDR3 here is CASSLEGWGAPGATEAFF. CDR3 DNA: TGCGCCAGCAGCTTGGAGGGTTGGGGGGCCCCTGGGGCCACTGAAGCTTTCTTT.

The V gene is TRBV30, the J gene TRBJ1-6, with a weak D call TRBD1 (5 bases). V was trimmed by 5 bases and J by 3 bases, leaving 5 bases between them. This CDR3 is 12 amino acids long. The germline gives CDR1 GTSNPN, CDR2 SVGIG (reference sequence). CDR3 nucleotides: TGTGCCTGGGGACACTATAATTCACCCCTCCACTTT. This sequence encodes CAWGHYNSPLHF.

The chain recombines TRBV18 with TRBJ1-4; 7 positions agree with TRBD1. CDR3 length: 16 amino acids. V dropped 1 base and J dropped 4; count of bases not matched to a gene: 6. From germline, CDR1 is KGHSH and CDR2 LQKENI. The CDR3 spells CASSPRGGSFNEKLFF. The CDR3 DNA reads as TGTGCCAGCTCACCACGAGGGGGCAGCTTTAATGAAAAACTGTTTTTT.

The chain combines TRBV6-6 with TRBJ2-5; a weak D match, TRBD2 (6 bases). Germline-derived CDR1 and CDR2 are MNHNY and SVGAGI (reference sequence). The CDR3 totals 16 residues. V gave up 6 bases and J gave up 5 bases, with 22 bases separating them. In DNA, the CDR3 is TGTGCCAGCAGACAGACTCTGGACACTCGGGGGGAGACCCAGTACTTC. It yields the protein CASRQTLDTRGETQYF.